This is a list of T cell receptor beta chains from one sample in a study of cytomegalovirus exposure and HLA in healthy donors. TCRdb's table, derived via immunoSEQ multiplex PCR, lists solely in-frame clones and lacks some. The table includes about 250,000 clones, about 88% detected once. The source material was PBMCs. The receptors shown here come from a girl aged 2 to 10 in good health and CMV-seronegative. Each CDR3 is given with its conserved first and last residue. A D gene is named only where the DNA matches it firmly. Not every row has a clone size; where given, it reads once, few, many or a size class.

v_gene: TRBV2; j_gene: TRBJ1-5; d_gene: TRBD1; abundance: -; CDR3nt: TGTGCCAGCAGTGAAGCGGGACAGGGCAATCAGCCCCAGCATTTT; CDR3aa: CASSEAGQGNQPQHF
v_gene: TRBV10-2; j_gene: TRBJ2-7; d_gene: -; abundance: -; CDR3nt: TGCGCCAGCATGGAGGCTAGGGCCTACGAGCAGTACTTC; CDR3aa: CASMEARAYEQYF
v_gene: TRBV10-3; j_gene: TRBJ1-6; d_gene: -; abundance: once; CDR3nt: TGTGCCATCAGGGCTTCCGAAAGCTCCTATAATTCACCCCTCCACTTT; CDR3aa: CAIRASESSYNSPLHF
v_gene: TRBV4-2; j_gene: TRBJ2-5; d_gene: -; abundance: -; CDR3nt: TGTGCCAGCAGCCAAGACTTCTTAGTCTATGAGACCCAGTACTTC; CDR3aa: CASSQDFLVYETQYF
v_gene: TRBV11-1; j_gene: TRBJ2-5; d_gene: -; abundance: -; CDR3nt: TGTGCCAGCAGCTTAGTAGGGGGACGGCAAGAGACCCAGTACTTC; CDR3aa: CASSLVGGRQETQYF
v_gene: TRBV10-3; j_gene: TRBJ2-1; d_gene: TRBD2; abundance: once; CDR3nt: TGTGCCATCTTGAGCGGGGGGTACAATGAGCAGTTCTTC; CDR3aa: CAILSGGYNEQFF
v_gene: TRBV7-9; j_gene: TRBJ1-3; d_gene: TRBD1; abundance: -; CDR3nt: TGTGCCAGCAGCTCGAGGGACAGCGGAAACACCATATATTTT; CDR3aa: CASSSRDSGNTIYF
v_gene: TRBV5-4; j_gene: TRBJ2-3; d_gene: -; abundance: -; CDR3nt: TGTGCCAGCAGCTTATCAGGTTCCACAGATACGCAGTATTTT; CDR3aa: CASSLSGSTDTQYF
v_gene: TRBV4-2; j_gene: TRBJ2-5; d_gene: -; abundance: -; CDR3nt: TGTGCCAGCAGCCAAGATCCGCTAGAAGAGACCCAGTACTTC; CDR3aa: CASSQDPLEETQYF
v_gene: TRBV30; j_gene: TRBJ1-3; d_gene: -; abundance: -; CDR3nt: TGTGCCTGGGCTACAGGGAGCTCTGGAAACACCATATATTTT; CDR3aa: CAWATGSSGNTIYF
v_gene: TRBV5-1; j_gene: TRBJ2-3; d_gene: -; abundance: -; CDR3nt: TGCGCCAGCAGCTTGGAGCACAGATCAGATACGCAGTATTTT; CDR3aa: CASSLEHRSDTQYF
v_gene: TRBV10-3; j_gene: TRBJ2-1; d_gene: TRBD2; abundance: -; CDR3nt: TGTGCCATCACTGATGGGACTAGCGGGGGGCCTGAGCAGTTCTTC; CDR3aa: CAITDGTSGGPEQFF
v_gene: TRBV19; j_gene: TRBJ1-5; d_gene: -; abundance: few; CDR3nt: TGTGCCAGTAGTCCTATTGACGGGAGCAATCAGCCCCAGCATTTT; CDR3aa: CASSPIDGSNQPQHF
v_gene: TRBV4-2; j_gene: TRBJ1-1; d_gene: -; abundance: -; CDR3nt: TGTGCCAGCAGCCAAGACAGGGAGGTTGAAGCTTTCTTT; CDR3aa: CASSQDREVEAFF
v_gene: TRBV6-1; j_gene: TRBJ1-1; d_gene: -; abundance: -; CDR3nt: TGTGCCAGCAGTGAAGATCCACTCCCGAACACTGAAGCTTTCTTT; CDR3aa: CASSEDPLPNTEAFF
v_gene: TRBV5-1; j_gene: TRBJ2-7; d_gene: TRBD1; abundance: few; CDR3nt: TGCGCCAGCAGCTTGGGGGACAGGGCCTACGAGCAGTACTTC; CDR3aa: CASSLGDRAYEQYF
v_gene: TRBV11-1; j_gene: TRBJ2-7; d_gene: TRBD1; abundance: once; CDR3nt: TGTGCCAGCAGCTCCGGGACAGGGAACTACGAGCAGTACTTC; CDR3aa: CASSSGTGNYEQYF
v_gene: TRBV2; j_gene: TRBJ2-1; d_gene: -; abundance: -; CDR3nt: TGTGCCAGCAGTGATCTTACGGTCCACCATTTCTTC; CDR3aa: CASSDLTVHHFF
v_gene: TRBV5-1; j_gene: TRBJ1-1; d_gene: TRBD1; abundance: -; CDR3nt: TGCGCCAGCAGCTTGGCCGACAGGGGCACTGAAGCTTTCTTT; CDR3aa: CASSLADRGTEAFF
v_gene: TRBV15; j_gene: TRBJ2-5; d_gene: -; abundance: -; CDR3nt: TGTGCCACCAGCAGAGATCGAGGGTGGGAGACCCAGTACTTC; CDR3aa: CATSRDRGWETQYF
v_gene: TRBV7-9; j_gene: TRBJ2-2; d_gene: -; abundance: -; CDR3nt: TGTGCCAGCAGCTTAGGCGGGGGCTACACCGGGGAGCTGTTTTTT; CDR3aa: CASSLGGGYTGELFF
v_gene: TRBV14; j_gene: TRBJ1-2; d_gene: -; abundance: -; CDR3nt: TGTGCCAGCAGCCAAGTCTCCCCAGGGGATTACTATGGCTACACCTTC; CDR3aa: CASSQVSPGDYYGYTF
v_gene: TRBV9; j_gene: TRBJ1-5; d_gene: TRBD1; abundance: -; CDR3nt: TGTGCCAGCAGCTCCACCGGGACAGAATATCAGCCCCAGCATTTT; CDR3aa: CASSSTGTEYQPQHF
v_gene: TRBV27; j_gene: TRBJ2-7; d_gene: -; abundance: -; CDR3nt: TGTGCCAGCAGTTTAGTGACAGGCATCCCCTACGAGCAGTACTTC; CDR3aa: CASSLVTGIPYEQYF
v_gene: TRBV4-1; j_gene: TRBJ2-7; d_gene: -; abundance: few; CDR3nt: TGCGCCAGCAGCCAAGAGGGGCAGGCCTACGAGCAGTACTTC; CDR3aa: CASSQEGQAYEQYF
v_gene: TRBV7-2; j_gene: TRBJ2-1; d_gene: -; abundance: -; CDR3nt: TGTGCCAGCAGCCCGAACTCACTCCTAGTTGAGCAGTTCTTC; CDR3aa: CASSPNSLLVEQFF
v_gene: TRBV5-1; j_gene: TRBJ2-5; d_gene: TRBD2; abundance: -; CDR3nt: TGCGCCAGCAGCATTAGCGGGAGATTCCAAGAGACCCAGTACTTC; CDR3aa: CASSISGRFQETQYF
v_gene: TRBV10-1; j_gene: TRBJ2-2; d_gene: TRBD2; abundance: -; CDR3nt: TGCGCCAGCAGTGAGTCAACTAGCGGGGGCACCGGGGAGCTGTTTTTT; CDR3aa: CASSESTSGGTGELFF
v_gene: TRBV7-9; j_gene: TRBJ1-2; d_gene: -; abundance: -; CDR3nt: TGTGCCAGCAGCGCCCAGACAGTCCACTATGGCTACACCTTC; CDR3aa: CASSAQTVHYGYTF
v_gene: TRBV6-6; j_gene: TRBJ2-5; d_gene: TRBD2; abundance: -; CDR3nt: TGTGCCAGCAGTCCCTCAGCGGGAACGGAGACCCAGTACTTC; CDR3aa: CASSPSAGTETQYF
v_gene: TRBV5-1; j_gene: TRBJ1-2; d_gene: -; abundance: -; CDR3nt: TGCGCCAGCAGCTTGGAAGTCCGGGATGGCTACACCTTC; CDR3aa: CASSLEVRDGYTF
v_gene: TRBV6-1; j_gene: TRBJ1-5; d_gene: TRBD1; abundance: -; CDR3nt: TGTGCCAGCAGTAAATCACAGGGGATCAATCAGCCCCAGCATTTT; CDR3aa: CASSKSQGINQPQHF
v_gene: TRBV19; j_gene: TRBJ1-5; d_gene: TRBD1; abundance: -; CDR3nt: TGTGCCAGTAGTAATACCGGGACAGTATATAGCAATCAGCCCCAGCATTTT; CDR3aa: CASSNTGTVYSNQPQHF
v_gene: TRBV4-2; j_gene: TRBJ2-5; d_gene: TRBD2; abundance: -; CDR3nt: TGTGCCAGCAGCCAACTAGCGGGAGAGACCCAGTACTTC; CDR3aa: CASSQLAGETQYF
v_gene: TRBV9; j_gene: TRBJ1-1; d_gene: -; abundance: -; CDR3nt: TGTGCCAGCAGCCCCACAGGGATGAACACTGAAGCTTTCTTT; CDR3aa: CASSPTGMNTEAFF
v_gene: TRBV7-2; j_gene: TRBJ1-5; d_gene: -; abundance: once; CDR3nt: TGTGCCAGCAGCTTAGGGGGTGGGGCGAATCAGCCCCAGCATTTT; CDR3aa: CASSLGGGANQPQHF
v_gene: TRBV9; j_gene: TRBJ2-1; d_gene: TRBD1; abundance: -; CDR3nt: TGTGCCAGCAGCTGGCTGGCAGGGGGCTCCTACAATGAGCAGTTCTTC; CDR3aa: CASSWLAGGSYNEQFF
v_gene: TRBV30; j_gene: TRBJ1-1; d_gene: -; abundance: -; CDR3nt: TGTGCCTCCAGCAGGTCGAACACTGAAGCTTTCTTT; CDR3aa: CASSRSNTEAFF
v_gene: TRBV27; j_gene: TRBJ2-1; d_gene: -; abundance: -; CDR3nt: TGTGCCAGCAGTTTAGAGGCGGGTGAGCAGTTCTTC; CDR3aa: CASSLEAGEQFF
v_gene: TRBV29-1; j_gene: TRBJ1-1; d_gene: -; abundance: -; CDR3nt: TGCAGCGTTGTTTTTCCGGGGGTAGCTTTCTTT; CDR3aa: CSVVFPGVAFF
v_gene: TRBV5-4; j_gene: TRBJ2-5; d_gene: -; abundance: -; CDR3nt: TGTGCCAGCAGCCCATGGGACTTAAGGGAGACCCAGTACTTC; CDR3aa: CASSPWDLRETQYF
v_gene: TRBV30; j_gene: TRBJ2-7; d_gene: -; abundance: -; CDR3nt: TGTGCCTTGAAACAGACCTACGAGCAGTACTTC; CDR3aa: CALKQTYEQYF
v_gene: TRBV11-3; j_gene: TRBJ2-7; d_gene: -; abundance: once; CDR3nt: TGTGCCAGCACCATTCCTCCGGGACTCCACTACGAGCAGTACTTC; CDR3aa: CASTIPPGLHYEQYF
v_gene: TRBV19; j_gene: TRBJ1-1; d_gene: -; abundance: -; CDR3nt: TGTGCCAGTAGTATATCCGCAGGGAACACTGAAGCTTTCTTT; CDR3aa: CASSISAGNTEAFF